The TCR beta chain under discussion was sequenced for a study of CD8+CD57+ T cells in acquired aplastic anemia. Study information: An average of roughly 2.9 ug of DNA was obtained from sorted CD4+ and CD8+ cells.

Using genomic DNA as the template, TCR beta VDJ and CDR3 profiling was carried out. MiXCR was run by TCRdb on the reads, yielding one entry per CDR3 protein. The data show about 420,000 distinct CDR3 sequences, 60% to 80% seen once. This CDR3 has 11 amino acids. Notes on this clonotype: Its specificity is not known. Its ends do not fully match the called genes, so a read error is possible.

General study points: Patients and healthy controls showed no significant CD8+ Simpson's diversity difference. Patients and controls had in common twenty-nine CD8+ CDR3 sequences.

V usage is TRBV12-3 or TRBV12-4 and J usage is TRBJ1-2, with 7 bases that match TRBD1. Specimen: sorted CD4+, CD8+, or CD8+CD57+ T cells (not recorded which) from PBMCs. The TCR comes from a human donor in good health, serving as a control. CDR3 sequence: CASNDRVGYTF. DNA for the CDR3: TGCGCCAGCAACGACAGGGTGGGGTACACCTTC.